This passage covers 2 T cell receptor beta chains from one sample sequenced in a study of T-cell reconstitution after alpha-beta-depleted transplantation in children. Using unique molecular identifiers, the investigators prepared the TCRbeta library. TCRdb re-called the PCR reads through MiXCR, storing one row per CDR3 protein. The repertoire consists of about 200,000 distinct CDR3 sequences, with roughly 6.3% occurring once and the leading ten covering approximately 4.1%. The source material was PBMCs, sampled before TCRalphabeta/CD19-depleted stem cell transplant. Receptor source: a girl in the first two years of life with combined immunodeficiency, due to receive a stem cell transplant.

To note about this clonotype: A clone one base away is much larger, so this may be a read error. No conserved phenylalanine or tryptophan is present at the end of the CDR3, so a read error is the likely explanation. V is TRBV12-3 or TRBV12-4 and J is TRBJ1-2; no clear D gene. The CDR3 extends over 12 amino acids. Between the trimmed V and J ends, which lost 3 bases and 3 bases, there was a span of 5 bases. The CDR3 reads CASSFRHYGYTC. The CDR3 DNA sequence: TGTGCCAGCAGTTTTAGGCACTATGGCTACACCTGC.

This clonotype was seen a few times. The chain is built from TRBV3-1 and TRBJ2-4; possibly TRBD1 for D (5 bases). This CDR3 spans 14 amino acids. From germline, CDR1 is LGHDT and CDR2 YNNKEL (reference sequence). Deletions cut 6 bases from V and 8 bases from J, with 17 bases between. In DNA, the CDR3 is TGTGCCAGCAGTCCAGGCAGACAGAAGCACATTCAGTACTTC. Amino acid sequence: CASSPGRQKHIQYF.